This entry is about one T cell receptor (beta chain). No base quality information exists; no much larger clone differs at one position. These data belong to a study of blood T cell repertoires in acute mononucleosis (dated by TCRdb to the early 2020s). Concerning the study at large: Acute-phase samples, which represented the primary response, were collected within 2 weeks of symptom onset. During acute infection, mean YVL-BR-specific and GLC-BM-specific cells made up about 1.9% and 1.1% of blood CD8 T cells. Mean blood EBV load was about 3.8 log10 genome copies per million B cells during acute infection and 2.5 to 3 at convalescence. Results the study describes overall, beyond this receptor: GLC-BM selection appeared to involve both chains, including public TCRbeta motifs on BV14-BJ2 and BV20-BJ1 alongside a TCRalpha motif on AV5-AJ31. Only a few donors were included in the cohort, so group averages were based on very few individuals. Just roughly 8.1% of the unique acute clonotypes remained in convalescence, but these persisting clonotypes accounted for most of the response, and new, diverse de novo clonotypes seemingly replaced the other acute clonotypes. The low acute-to-convalescent clonotype overlap might be partly explained by sampling error, because only a fraction of each donor's blood was analyzed.

The cysteine opens and the phenylalanine closes a CDR3 of 13 amino acids. The sequence is cut down to CDR3 DNA, 39 bases in frame from base 1. For CDR1 and CDR2, the germline V gene lists SQVTM and ANQGSEA. The label giving this sample's time point can be read as: acute infectious mononucleosis, at clinical presentation within 2 weeks of symptom onset (visit 1). The study tracked CD8 T cell responses to two immunodominant EBV epitopes, BRLF1 109 (YVL-BR) and BMLF1 280 (GLC-BM), over primary infection. Primary EBV infection was taken to be indicated by a positive serum heterophile antibody test and EBV viral capsid antigen-specific IgM. Magnetic positive selection (MACS) was first used to enrich total CD8 T cells from PBMCs. A FACSAria III was used to sort live CD3+ CD8+ tetramer+ cells to over 90% purity. Cell sorting used a PE-conjugated tetramer carrying the BMLF1 280-288 peptide. After tetramer sorting, TCR repertoires of EBV epitope-specific CD8 T cells were deep-sequenced directly ex vivo at acute infection and at convalescence. The donors were three individuals between roughly 18 and 30 years old who had clinical acute infectious mononucleosis along with laboratory evidence of primary EBV infection. Heparinized peripheral blood was drawn at clinical presentation with mononucleosis symptoms and again about 6 months later. PBMCs were isolated by Ficoll-Paque density gradient centrifugation.

For TCR profiling, total RNA from at least 8,000 sorted tetramer+ CD8 T cells was reverse transcribed into cDNA. CDR3 regions were PCR-amplified with primers annealing to V and J regions, and unique molecular identifiers were added to track templates. The immunoSEQ platform, including its sequencing and error-correction standards, was used to profile TCRalpha and TCRbeta chains. The authors' pipeline ran thus. Clonal copy numbers were corrected for sequencing and PCR errors, and CDR3s were defined per IMGT conventions. Analysis was limited to productive rearrangements and used immunoSEQ Analyzer versions 2.0 and 3.0, and gene-pairing frequencies were further processed in Microsoft Excel. Circos plots were used to visualize V-J pairings, and MEME plus a custom motifSearch program were used to find CDR3 motifs. The OLGA algorithm was used to calculate the probability of generation of TCR sequences. Clonotypes seen at both visits were designated persistent, clonotypes seen only acutely were designated nonpersistent, and clonotypes seen only at convalescence were designated de novo. A public TCR was defined as an amino acid clonotype used by more than one donor. TCRdb obtained this table from immuneACCESS and retained in-frame rearrangements with V and J assigned. These tables miss some clones; where compared with another copy, unresolved V genes account for less than half of the shortfall, and the remainder is unexplained. The DNA gave D and trimming, while V, J and clone size come from that table. For this sample the table gives around 1,400 clones, of which less than 30% were detected only once. Jointly, the top ten make up around 56% of the sample.

Sequenced material: EBV GLC epitope tetramer+ CD8+ T cells sorted from PBMCs, taken during acute infectious mononucleosis. What the cell subset or site label conveys for this sample: CD8 T cells binding tetramer with EBV BMLF1 280-288 peptide (GLC-BM). In this chain, TRBV29-1 is recombined with TRBJ1-4, with 12 bases in between that match TRBD1. This receptor was identified in a woman aged 18-29 years with infectious mononucleosis caused by EBV. The CDR3 protein sequence reads: CVGTGGTNEKLFF. The DNA reads as follows: TGCGTCGGGACAGGGGGCACTAATGAAAAACTGTTTTTT.